This T cell receptor beta chain is from a study of identical twins. The study, taken as a whole, reports: Weaker excess sharing between twins was seen in beta out-of-frame sequences. Researchers reported excess low generation probability among twin-shared out-of-frame alpha sequences.

Ten or more counts support this clonotype. The antigen is undetermined. Germline values: CDR1 SGHAT, CDR2 FQNNGV. This CDR3 contains 12 residues. After removal of 5 bases from V and 8 bases from J, the junction contained 2 bases not matched to a gene. A single record per CDR3 protein comes from TCRdb applying MiXCR to the 5' RACE reads. Of some 590,000 distinct CDR3 sequences in the sample, just under 10% were seen once. This same sample was also part of a study on yellow fever vaccine responses in identical twins.

The receptor was isolated from a woman aged 18 to 35 in good health. The gene calls are TRBV11-2 and TRBJ2-1, with TRBD2 matching over 8 bases. Sequenced sample: PBMCs. The CDR3 nucleotides are TGTGCCAGCAGCGTCGGGGGGGATGAGCAGTTCTTC. This gives the protein CASSVGGDEQFF.